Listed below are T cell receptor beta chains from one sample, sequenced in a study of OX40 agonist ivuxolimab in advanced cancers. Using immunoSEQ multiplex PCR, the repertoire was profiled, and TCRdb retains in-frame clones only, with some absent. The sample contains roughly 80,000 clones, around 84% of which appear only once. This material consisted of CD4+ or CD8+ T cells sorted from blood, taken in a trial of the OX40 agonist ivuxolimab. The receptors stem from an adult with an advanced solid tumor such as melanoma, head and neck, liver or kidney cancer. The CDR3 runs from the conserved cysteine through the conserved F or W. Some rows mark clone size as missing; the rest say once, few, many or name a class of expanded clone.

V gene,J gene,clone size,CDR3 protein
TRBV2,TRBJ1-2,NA,CASTLDRNGYTF
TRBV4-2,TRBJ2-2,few,CASSQDGPETGELFF
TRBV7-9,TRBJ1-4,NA,CASSSPTGPNEKLFF
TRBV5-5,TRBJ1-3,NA,CASTLGSGNTIYF
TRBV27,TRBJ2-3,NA,CASRQSGTSGWADTQYF
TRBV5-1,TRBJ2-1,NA,CASSSQSRGAKYNEQFF
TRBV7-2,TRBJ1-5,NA,CASSLGQGNGQPQHF
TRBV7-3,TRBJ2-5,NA,CASSLTSGGQETQYF
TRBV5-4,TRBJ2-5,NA,CASSRDPDTQETQYF
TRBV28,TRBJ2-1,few,CASSLQRGLRNEQFF
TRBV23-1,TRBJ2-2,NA,CASILGQRGNTGELFF
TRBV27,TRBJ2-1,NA,CASSPNGDLRGEQFF
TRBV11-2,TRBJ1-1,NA,CASTLDGYTEAFF
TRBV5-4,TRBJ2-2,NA,CASSTLGRKTGELFF
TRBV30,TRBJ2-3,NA,CAWSMGSAADTQYF
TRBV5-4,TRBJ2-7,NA,CASTGARGSYEQYF
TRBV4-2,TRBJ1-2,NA,CASSQERQGANYGYTF
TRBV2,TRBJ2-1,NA,CASSPFFPSGKAYNEQFF
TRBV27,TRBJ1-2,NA,CASSFTRGSGGYTF
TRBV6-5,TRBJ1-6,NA,CASSYPAVRDSPLHF
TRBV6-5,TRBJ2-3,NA,CASTKSWTGADTQYF
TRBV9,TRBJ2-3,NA,CASSVTGVVGLQYF
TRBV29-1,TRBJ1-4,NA,CSVEVNEKLFF
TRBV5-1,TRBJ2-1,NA,CASSLVGTGGTSFYKEQFF
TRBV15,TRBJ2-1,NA,CATSTLAGSYNEQFF